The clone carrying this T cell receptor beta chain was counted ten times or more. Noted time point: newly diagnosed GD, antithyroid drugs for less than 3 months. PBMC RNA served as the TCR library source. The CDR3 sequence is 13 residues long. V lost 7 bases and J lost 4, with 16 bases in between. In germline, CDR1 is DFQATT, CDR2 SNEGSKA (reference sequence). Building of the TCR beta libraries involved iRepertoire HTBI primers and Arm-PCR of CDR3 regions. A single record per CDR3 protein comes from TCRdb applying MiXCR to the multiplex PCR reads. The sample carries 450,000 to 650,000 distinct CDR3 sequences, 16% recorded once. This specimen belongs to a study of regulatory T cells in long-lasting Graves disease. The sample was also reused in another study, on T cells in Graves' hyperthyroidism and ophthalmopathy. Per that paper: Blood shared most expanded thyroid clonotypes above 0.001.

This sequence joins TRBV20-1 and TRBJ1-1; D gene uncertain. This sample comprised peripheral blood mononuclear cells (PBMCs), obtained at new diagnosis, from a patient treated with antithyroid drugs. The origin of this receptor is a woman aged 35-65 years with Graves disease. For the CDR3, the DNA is TGCAGTGTGGCCGAGAGATCGCGCACTGAAGCTTTCTTT. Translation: CSVAERSRTEAFF.